The clone carrying this T cell receptor (beta chain) was detected a few times. Germline CDR1 is LNHDA and CDR2 is SQIVND (reference sequence). The CDR3 has 17 amino acids. Trimming removed 5 bases from V and 5 bases from J; junction bases left unmatched: 11. These data belong to a study of early T cells in non-severe SARS-CoV-2 infection. Study context: The study sequenced bulk RNA from unsorted whole blood, with chains unpaired.

Tagging with unique molecular identifiers was applied to individual cDNA molecules. TCRdb passed the 5' RACE reads through MiXCR, listing each CDR3 protein once. The table includes some 57,000 distinct CDR3 sequences, 8.5% to 10% detected once. V is TRBV19 and J is TRBJ2-5, with 13 bases matching TRBD2. The sequence was obtained from an adult who was a healthcare worker with PCR-confirmed SARS-CoV-2 infection or an uninfected control (not recorded which). The sequences come from whole blood, collected at baseline. CDR3 sequence (DNA): TGTGCCAGTAGTCATGGACTAGCGGGAGTTCGTGTGGAGACCCAGTACTTC. Its translation: CASSHGLAGVRVETQYF.